The 3 T cell receptor beta chains in this list originate from one sample, sequenced in a study of cytomegalovirus exposure and HLA in healthy donors. Primers: 60 Vbeta forward and 13 Jbeta reverse. Profiled with immunoSEQ multiplex PCR; TCRdb holds only in-frame clones, not every one. The table records about 180,000 clones, about 77% of them present only once. Input material: PBMCs. The receptor set was obtained from a woman in her 30s in good health and CMV-seropositive.

Comment on this clone: At one boundary the junction diverges from the germline segment, which might be a read error. J is TRBJ2-6 and V is TRBV28; D perhaps matches TRBD1 (5 bases). There are 15 residues in the CDR3. CDR1 and CDR2 from the germline V gene are MDHEN and SYDVKM. The CDR3 DNA reads as TGTGCCAGCAGTTTACGGCTGTCTGGGGCCAACGGCCTGACTTTC. This codes for CASSLRLSGANGLTF.

This clone has more than one count but fewer than ten. The gene calls are TRBV30 and TRBJ1-4; D gene ambiguous. Germline CDR1 reads GTSNPN; CDR2 reads SVGIG (reference sequence). The CDR3 is 13 amino acids. Trimming took off 3 bases at V and 6 bases at J, with 11 bases between the two ends. The CDR3 region is CAWSDGRDEKLFF. CDR3 DNA sequence: TGTGCCTGGAGCGATGGGAGGGATGAAAAACTGTTTTTT.

The chain combines TRBV28 with TRBJ2-7, with 9 bases matching TRBD1. Germline V gene lookup returns CDR1 MDHEN and CDR2 SYDVKM. The CDR3 consists of 18 residues. The V gene end was trimmed by 1 base and the J gene end by 4 bases; junction bases not matched to a gene: 14. CDR3 coding DNA: TGTGCCAGCAGTTTATTACCCGGACCGGGACAGGGTATGTACGAGCAGTACTTC. Residues: CASSLLPGPGQGMYEQYF.